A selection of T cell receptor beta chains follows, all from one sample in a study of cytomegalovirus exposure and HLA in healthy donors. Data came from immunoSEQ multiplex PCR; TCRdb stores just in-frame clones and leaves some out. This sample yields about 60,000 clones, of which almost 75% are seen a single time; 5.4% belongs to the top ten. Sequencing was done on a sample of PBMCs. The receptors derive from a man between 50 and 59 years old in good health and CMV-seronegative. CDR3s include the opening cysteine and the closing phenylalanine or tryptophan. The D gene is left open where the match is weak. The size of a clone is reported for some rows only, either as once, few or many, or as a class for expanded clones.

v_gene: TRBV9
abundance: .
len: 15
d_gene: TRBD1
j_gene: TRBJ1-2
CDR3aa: CASSVEDRGRDGYTF
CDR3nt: TGTGCCAGCAGCGTAGAAGACAGGGGGCGAGATGGCTACACCTTC

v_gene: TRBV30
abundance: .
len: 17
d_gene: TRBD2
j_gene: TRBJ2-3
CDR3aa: CAWSARLAGIRADTQYF
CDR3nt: TGTGCCTGGAGTGCGCGGCTAGCGGGGATCCGGGCAGATACGCAGTATTTT

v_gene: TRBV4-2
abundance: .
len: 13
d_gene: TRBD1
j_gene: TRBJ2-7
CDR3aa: CASSLDRVDEQYF
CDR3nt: TGTGCCAGCAGCCTAGACAGGGTGGACGAGCAGTACTTC

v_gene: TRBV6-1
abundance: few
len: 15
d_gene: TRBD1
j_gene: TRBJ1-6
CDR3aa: CASTRQGAYNSPLHF
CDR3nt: TGTGCCAGCACCCGCCAGGGGGCCTATAATTCACCCCTCCACTTT

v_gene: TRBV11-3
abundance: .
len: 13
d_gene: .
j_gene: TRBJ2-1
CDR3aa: CASSSGGGNEQFF
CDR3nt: TGTGCCAGCAGCTCGGGTGGAGGGAATGAGCAGTTCTTC

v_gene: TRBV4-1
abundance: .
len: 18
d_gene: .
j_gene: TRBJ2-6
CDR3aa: CASSLLGRRHSGANVLTF
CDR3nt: TGCGCCAGCAGCCTTCTGGGTAGACGACACTCTGGGGCCAACGTCCTGACTTTC

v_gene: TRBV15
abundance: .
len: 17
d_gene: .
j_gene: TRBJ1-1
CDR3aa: CATSAAVQGSRDTEAFF
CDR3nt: TGTGCCACCAGCGCCGCAGTCCAAGGGAGTCGCGACACTGAAGCTTTCTTT

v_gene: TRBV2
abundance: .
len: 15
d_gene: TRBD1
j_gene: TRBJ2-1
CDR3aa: CASSGTGTGAGEQFF
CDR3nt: TGTGCCAGCAGTGGGACCGGGACAGGGGCTGGTGAGCAGTTCTTC

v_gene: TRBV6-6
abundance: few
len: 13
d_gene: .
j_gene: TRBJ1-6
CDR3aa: CASRGEVSSPLHF
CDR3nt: TGTGCCAGCAGGGGGGAGGTCAGTTCACCCCTCCACTTT

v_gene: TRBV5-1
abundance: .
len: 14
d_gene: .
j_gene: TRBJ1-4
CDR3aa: CASSLRGLNEKLFF
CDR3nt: TGCGCCAGCAGCTTGCGAGGACTAAATGAAAAACTGTTTTTT

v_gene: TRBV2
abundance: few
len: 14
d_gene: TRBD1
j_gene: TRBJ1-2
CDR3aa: CASRTGNANYGYTF
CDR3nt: TGTGCCAGCAGGACAGGGAATGCTAACTATGGCTACACCTTC

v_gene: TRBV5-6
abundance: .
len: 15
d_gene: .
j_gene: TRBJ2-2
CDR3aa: CASSLGGLYTGELFF
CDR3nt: TGTGCCAGCAGCTTGGGTGGCTTGTACACCGGGGAGCTGTTTTTT

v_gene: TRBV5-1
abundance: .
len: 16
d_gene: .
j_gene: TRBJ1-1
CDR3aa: CASSLGVSTMNTEAFF
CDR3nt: TGCGCCAGCAGCTTGGGAGTCAGTACTATGAACACTGAAGCTTTCTTT

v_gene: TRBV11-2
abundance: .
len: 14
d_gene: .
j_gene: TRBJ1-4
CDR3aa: CASTRGGTNEKLFF
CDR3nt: TGTGCCAGCACTCGGGGAGGAACTAATGAAAAACTGTTTTTT

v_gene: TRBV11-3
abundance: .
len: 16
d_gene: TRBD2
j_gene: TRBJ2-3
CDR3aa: CASSFGGASGGDTQYF
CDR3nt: TGTGCCAGCAGCTTTGGGGGGGCTAGCGGGGGCGATACGCAGTATTTT

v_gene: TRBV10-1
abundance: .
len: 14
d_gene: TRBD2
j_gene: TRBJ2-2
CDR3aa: CASSVLAGVGELFF
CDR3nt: TGCGCCAGCAGTGTTCTAGCGGGGGTAGGGGAGCTGTTTTTT

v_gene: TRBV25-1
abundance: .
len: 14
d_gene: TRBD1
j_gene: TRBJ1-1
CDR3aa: CASSGQGVHTEAFF
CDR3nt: TGTGCCAGCAGTGGACAGGGGGTTCACACTGAAGCTTTCTTT

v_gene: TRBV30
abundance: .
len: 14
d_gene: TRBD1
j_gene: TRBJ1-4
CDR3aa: CAWSPRDRTQKLFF
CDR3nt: TGTGCCTGGAGCCCCCGGGACAGGACCCAAAAACTGTTTTTT

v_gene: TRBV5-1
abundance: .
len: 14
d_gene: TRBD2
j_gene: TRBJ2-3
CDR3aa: CASRSGVSTDTQYF
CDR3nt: TGCGCCAGCCGTAGCGGGGTTAGCACAGATACGCAGTATTTT

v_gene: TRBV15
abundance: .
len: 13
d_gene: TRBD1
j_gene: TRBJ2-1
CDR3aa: CATSQTGFNEQFF
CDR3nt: TGTGCCACCAGTCAGACAGGGTTCAATGAGCAGTTCTTC

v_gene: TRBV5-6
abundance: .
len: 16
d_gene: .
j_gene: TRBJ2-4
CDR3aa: CASSLDGPLAKNIQYF
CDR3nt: TGTGCCAGCAGCTTGGACGGTCCATTAGCCAAAAACATTCAGTACTTC

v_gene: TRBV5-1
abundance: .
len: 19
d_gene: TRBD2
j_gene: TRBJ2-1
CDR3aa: CASSLEGLAGSLPYDQQFF
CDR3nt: TGCGCCAGCAGCTTGGAGGGACTAGCGGGGTCCCTCCCCTACGATCAGCAGTTCTTC

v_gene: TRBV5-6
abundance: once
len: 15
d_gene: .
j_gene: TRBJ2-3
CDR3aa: CASSPPGSGTDTQYF
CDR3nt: TGTGCCAGCAGCCCCCCGGGTAGCGGCACAGATACGCAGTATTTT

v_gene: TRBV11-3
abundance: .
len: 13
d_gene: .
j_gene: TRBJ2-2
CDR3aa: CASSLGQTGELFF
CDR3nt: TGTGCCAGCAGCTTAGGGCAGACCGGGGAGCTGTTTTTT

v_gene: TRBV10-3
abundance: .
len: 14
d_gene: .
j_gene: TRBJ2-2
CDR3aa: CAISGRTDTGELFF
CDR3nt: TGTGCCATCAGCGGAAGGACTGACACCGGGGAGCTGTTTTTT

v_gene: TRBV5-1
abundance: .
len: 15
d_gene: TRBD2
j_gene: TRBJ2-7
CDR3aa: CASSLDSRGSGEQYF
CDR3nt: TGCGCCAGCAGCTTGGACTCGCGGGGGTCGGGGGAGCAGTACTTC

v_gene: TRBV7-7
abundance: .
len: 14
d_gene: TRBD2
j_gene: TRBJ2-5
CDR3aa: CASSPTSGPETQYF
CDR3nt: TGTGCTAGCAGCCCGACTAGCGGGCCAGAGACCCAGTACTTC

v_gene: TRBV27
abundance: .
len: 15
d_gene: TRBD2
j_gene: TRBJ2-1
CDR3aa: CASSTRGGVANEQFF
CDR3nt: TGTGCCAGCAGTACCCGGGGGGGTGTCGCCAATGAGCAGTTCTTC

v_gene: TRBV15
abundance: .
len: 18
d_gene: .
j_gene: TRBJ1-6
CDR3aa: CATSRSPDTLEGNSPLHF
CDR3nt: TGTGCCACCAGCAGATCCCCGGACACCCTGGAGGGTAATTCACCCCTCCACTTT

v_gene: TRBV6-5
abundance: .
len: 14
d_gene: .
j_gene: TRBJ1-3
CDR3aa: CASKIQGTGNTIYF
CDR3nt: TGTGCCAGCAAAATACAGGGTACTGGAAACACCATATATTTT

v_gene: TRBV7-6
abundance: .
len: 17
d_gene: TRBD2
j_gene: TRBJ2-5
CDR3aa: CASSLGITSGGQETQYF
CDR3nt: TGTGCCAGCAGCTTAGGGATAACTAGCGGGGGTCAAGAGACCCAGTACTTC

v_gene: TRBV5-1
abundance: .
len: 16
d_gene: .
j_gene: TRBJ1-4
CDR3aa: CASSLGIPATNEKLFF
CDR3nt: TGCGCCAGCAGCTTGGGTATCCCAGCAACTAATGAAAAACTGTTTTTT

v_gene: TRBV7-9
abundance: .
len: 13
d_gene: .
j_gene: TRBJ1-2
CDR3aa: CASSTTGPYGYTF
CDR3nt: TGTGCCAGCAGCACCACAGGACCCTATGGCTACACCTTC

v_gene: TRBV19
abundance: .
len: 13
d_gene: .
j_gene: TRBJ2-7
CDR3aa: CASSKRGHREQYF
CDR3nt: TGTGCCAGTAGTAAAAGAGGACACCGCGAGCAGTACTTC

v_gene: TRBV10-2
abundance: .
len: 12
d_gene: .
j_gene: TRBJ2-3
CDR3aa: CASTSVPDTQYF
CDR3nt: TGCGCCAGCACCTCGGTCCCAGATACGCAGTATTTT

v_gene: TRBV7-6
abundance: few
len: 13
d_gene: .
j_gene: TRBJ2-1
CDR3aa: CASSLAVYNEQFF
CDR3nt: TGTGCCAGCAGCTTAGCTGTATACAATGAGCAGTTCTTC

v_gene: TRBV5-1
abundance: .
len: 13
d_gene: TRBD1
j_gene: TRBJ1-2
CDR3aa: CASSPEGAYGYTF
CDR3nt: TGCGCCAGCAGCCCCGAGGGGGCGTATGGCTACACCTTC

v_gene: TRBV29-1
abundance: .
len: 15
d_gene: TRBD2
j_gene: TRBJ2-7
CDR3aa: CSALPSGASSYEQYF
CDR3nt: TGCAGCGCCCTGCCTAGCGGGGCAAGCTCCTACGAGCAGTACTTC

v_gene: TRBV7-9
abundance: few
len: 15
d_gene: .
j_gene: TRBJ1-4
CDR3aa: CASTPGEGANEKLFF
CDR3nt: TGTGCCAGCACCCCAGGGGAGGGGGCTAATGAAAAACTGTTTTTT

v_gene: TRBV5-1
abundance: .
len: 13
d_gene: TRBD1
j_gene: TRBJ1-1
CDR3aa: CASRRGQIEGAFF
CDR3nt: TGCGCCAGCCGGAGGGGGCAAATTGAGGGGGCTTTCTTT

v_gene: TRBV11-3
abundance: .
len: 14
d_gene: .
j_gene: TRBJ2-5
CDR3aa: CASSLGGVQETQYF
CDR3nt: TGTGCCAGCAGCTTAGGCGGGGTTCAAGAGACCCAGTACTTC

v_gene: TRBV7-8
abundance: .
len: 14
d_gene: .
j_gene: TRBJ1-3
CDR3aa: CASSLASSGNTIYF
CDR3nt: TGTGCCAGCAGCTTAGCCAGCTCTGGAAACACCATATATTTT

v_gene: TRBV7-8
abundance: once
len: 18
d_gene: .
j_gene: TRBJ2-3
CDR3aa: CASSPSPRGPFSTDTQYF
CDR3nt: TGTGCCAGCAGCCCCTCCCCGCGGGGCCCCTTTAGCACAGATACGCAGTATTTT

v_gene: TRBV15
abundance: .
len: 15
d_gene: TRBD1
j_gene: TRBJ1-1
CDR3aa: CATSSRDRGHTEAFF
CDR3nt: TGTGCCACCAGCAGCCGGGACAGGGGTCACACTGAAGCTTTCTTT

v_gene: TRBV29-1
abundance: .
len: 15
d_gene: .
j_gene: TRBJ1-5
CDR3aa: CSVGEVGGADQPQHF
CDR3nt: TGCAGCGTTGGGGAGGTTGGGGGGGCCGATCAGCCCCAGCATTTT

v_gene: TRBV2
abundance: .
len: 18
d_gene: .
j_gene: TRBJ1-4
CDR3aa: CASRPLIGGVATNEKLFF
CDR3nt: TGTGCCAGCAGACCTCTCATAGGGGGAGTTGCAACTAATGAAAAACTGTTTTTT

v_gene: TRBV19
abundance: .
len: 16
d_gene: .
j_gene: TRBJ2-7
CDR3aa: CASSTAHNRAENEQYF
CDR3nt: TGTGCCAGTAGTACGGCCCACAACAGGGCAGAGAACGAGCAGTACTTC

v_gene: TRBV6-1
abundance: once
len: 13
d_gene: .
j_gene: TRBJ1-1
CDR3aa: CASRRQKGTEAFF
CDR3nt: TGTGCCAGCAGGAGACAGAAGGGCACTGAAGCTTTCTTT

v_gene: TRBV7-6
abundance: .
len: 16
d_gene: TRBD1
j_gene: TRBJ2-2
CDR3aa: CASSFSGQGRAGELFF
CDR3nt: TGTGCCAGCAGCTTCTCAGGACAGGGGAGGGCCGGGGAGCTGTTTTTT

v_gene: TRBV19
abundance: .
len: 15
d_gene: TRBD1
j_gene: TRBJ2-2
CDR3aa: CASSWDRGNTGELFF
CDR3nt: TGTGCCAGTAGTTGGGACAGGGGAAACACCGGGGAGCTGTTTTTT

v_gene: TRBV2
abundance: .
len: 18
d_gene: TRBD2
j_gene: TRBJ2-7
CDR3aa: CASSAFLGLAGRLDEQYF
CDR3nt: TGTGCCAGCAGTGCCTTTCTGGGACTAGCGGGGCGATTGGACGAGCAGTACTTC

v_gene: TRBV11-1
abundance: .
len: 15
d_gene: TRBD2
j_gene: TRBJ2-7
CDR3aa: CASSRTSGGAYEQYF
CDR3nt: TGTGCCAGCAGCCGGACTAGCGGGGGGGCCTACGAGCAGTACTTC

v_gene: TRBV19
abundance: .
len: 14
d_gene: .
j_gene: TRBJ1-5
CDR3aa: CASNRRGVNQPQHF
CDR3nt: TGTGCCAGTAATCGTCGGGGGGTCAATCAGCCCCAGCATTTT

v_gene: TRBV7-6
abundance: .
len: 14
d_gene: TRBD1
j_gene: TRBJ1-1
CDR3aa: CASSFTGGRDEAFF
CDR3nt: TGTGCCAGCAGCTTCACAGGGGGACGAGATGAAGCTTTCTTT

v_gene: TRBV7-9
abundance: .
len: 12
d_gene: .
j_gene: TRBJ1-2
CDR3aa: CASSPDSYGYTF
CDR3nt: TGTGCCAGCAGCCCTGACAGCTATGGCTACACCTTC

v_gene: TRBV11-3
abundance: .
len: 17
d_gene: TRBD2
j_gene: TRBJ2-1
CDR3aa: CASSSGRLAGAKNEQFF
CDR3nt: TGTGCCAGCAGCTCCGGGAGACTAGCGGGGGCAAAGAATGAGCAGTTCTTC

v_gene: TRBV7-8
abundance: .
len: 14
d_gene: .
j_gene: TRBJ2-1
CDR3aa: CASRRSTENNEQFF
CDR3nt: TGTGCCAGCAGGAGATCGACAGAAAACAATGAGCAGTTCTTC

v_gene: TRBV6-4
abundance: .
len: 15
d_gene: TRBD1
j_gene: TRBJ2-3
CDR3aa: CASSFQGAGTDTQYF
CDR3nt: TGTGCCAGCAGCTTCCAGGGGGCCGGGACAGATACGCAGTATTTT

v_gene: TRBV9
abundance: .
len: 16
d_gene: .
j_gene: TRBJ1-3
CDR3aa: CASSGLGVDSGNTIYF
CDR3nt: TGTGCCAGCAGCGGACTCGGGGTTGACTCTGGAAACACCATATATTTT